Each of the 27 T cell receptor beta chains below was sequenced from the same sample in a study of T cells in Graves' hyperthyroidism and ophthalmopathy. RNA transcripts served as the template for amplifying TCR beta CDR3 regions. A set of HTBI primers served as the primers for a first-round RT-PCR of the TCR CDR3. TCRdb re-analysed the multiplex PCR reads in MiXCR, keeping a single row per CDR3 protein. The sample comprises 500,000 or so distinct CDR3 sequences, roughly a sixth of which are singletons, and 17% rests with the top ten. Specimen: blood. The receptors shown here come from a woman younger than 30 with Graves' ophthalmopathy.

This clonotype came up many times. The chain combines TRBV2 with TRBJ1-1, with a possible D match to TRBD1 (5 bases). V dropped 6 bases and J dropped 5 bases, with 16 bases sitting between them. The CDR3 covers 14 residues. CDR1 SNHLY and CDR2 FYNNEI come from the germline V gene. As DNA, the CDR3 is TGTGCCAGCAGGAGAGAGCAGGGTTTAACTGAAGCTTTCTTT. This sequence encodes CASRREQGLTEAFF.

This clonotype was picked up many times. This chain connects TRBV2 to TRBJ2-1; tentative D call: TRBD2 (6 bases). V gave up 6 bases and J gave up 7 bases, with 10 bases separating them. Germline V gene sequence: CDR1 SNHLY, CDR2 FYNNEI. The CDR3 length is 12 residues. Here the CDR3 DNA reads TGTGCCAGCAGAGGGGACTTAAATGAGCAGTTCTTC. Its protein is CASRGDLNEQFF.

The chain joins TRBV7-3 to TRBJ1-1; tentative D call: TRBD1 (5 bases). The CDR3 covers 14 residues. Per the germline V gene, CDR1 is SGHTA and CDR2 is FQGTGA. The ends were cut back, 3 bases at V and 14 bases at J, with 22 bases in the middle. The CDR3 bases are TGTGCCAGCAGCTTGGAGGGGTACGGGGAGCCGCAATTCTTT. Protein: CASSLEGYGEPQFF.

This clonotype was counted a few times. The chain links TRBV10-2 to TRBJ2-3; 10 bases are shared with TRBD2. The CDR3 totals 15 residues. V was pared by 6 bases and J by 2 bases, with 5 bases of the junction left unmatched. The germline V gene encodes CDR1 WSHSY and CDR2 SAAADI. The CDR3 protein is CASSYTSGTTDTQYF. CDR3 DNA sequence: TGCGCCAGCAGCTATACTAGCGGGACCACAGATACGCAGTATTTT.

This clonotype was counted only a few times. The J gene is TRBJ1-6, the V gene TRBV6-1, with D unresolved. CDR1 is MNHNS, CDR2 SASEGT, per germline. The CDR3 runs to 15 residues. V lost 6 bases and J lost 0, with 9 bases in between. CDR3 sequence (DNA): TGTGCCAGCAGACCCGAGAGCTCCTATAATTCACCCCTCCACTTT. Amino acid sequence: CASRPESSYNSPLHF.

This clonotype was counted ten times or more. The chain joins TRBV7-9 to TRBJ1-2; D is ambiguous. Trimming left V 5 bases short and J 4 bases short, with 17 bases between. Germline CDR1 and CDR2: SEHNR and FQNEAQ (reference sequence). This CDR3 contains 15 residues. CDR3 coding DNA: TGTGCCAGCAGCCCCCCAGACAACCTCTTCTATGGCTACACCTTC. It specifies CASSPPDNLFYGYTF.

The chain couples TRBV7-8 to TRBJ2-5; perhaps D is TRBD1 or TRBD2 (5 bases each). CDR3 length: 15 residues. V gave up 2 bases and J gave up 4 bases, with 14 bases separating them. Germline V CDR1 and CDR2: SGHVS, FQNEAQ. The CDR3 DNA sequence: TGTGCCAGCAGCTTAACGGGGCTGGGTAGAGAGACCCAGTACTTC. It codes for CASSLTGLGRETQYF.

This clonotype was detected only a few times. This chain connects TRBV19 to TRBJ1-2, with a weak D call TRBD1 (5 bases). Germline CDR1 is LNHDA and CDR2 is SQIVND (reference sequence). The ends were cut back, 8 bases at V and 5 bases at J, with 12 bases in the middle. CDR3 length: 12 residues. The CDR3 nucleotides read TGTGCCAGTGAGGACACGGGGTATGGCTACACCTTC. It specifies CASEDTGYGYTF.

This clonotype was observed a few times. V and J are TRBV6-1 and TRBJ2-1, with D unresolved. Trimming stripped 5 bases from V and 1 base from J, with 9 bases between. Germline V gene lookup returns CDR1 MNHNS and CDR2 SASEGT. The CDR3 totals 14 residues. This chain's CDR3 is CASSTPRSYNEQFF. The CDR3 DNA reads TGTGCCAGCAGTACGCCTCGGTCCTACAATGAGCAGTTCTTC.

This clonotype turned up a few times. The CDR3 region is CATSDPTGASSYNEQFF. The CDR3 coding sequence is TGTGCCACCAGTGACCCGACAGGGGCGAGCTCCTACAATGAGCAGTTCTTC. The chain links TRBV24-1 to TRBJ2-1; TRBD1 matches at 8 bases. Germline values: CDR1 KGHDR, CDR2 SFDVKD. The V gene end was trimmed by 4 bases and the J gene end by 0 bases; junction bases not matched to a gene: 7. The CDR3 covers 17 residues.

The chain carries TRBV6-1 and TRBJ2-1; the D gene is possibly TRBD2 (6 bases). CDR1 MNHNS and CDR2 SASEGT come from the germline V gene. Trimming took 3 bases from V and 6 from J, leaving 15 bases between them. This CDR3 contains 15 residues. The DNA for the CDR3 is TGTGCCAGCAGTGAGACTAGGTACATGGGCAATGAGCAGTTCTTC. This gives the protein CASSETRYMGNEQFF.

In this sample, this clonotype turned up a few times. The chain combines TRBV5-6 with TRBJ2-1; TRBD2 matches 11 bases. CDR3 length equals 17 residues. After removal of 6 bases from V and 6 bases from J, the junction contained 14 bases not matched to a gene. The germline V gene encodes CDR1 SGHDT and CDR2 YYEEEE. As DNA, the CDR3 is TGTGCCAGCAAACTAGCGGGAGTCAGATCCCAATCCAATGAGCAGTTCTTC. Protein: CASKLAGVRSQSNEQFF. The variable domain in full, with the rest retrieved from reference TRBV5-6 and TRBJ2-1, is DAGVTQSPTHLIKTRGQQVTLRCSPKSGHDTVSWYQQALGQGPQFIFQYYEEEERQRGNFPDRFSGHQFPNYSSELNVNALLLGDSALYLCASKLAGVRSQSNEQFFGPGTRLTVL.

This clonotype was observed many times. The chain has TRBV20-1 and TRBJ2-3, with D unclear. Germline lookup yields CDR1 DFQATT and CDR2 SNEGSKA (reference sequence). Between the trimmed V and J ends, which lost 0 bases and 2 bases, there was a span of 9 bases. This CDR3 spans 14 amino acids. The CDR3 spells CSARDHPPTDTQYF. For the CDR3, the DNA is TGCAGTGCTAGAGATCACCCCCCCACAGATACGCAGTATTTT.

This clonotype was detected a few times. This chain connects TRBV5-5 to TRBJ2-7; the match to TRBD1 covers 10 bases. V was pared by 2 bases and J by 7 bases, with 12 bases of the junction left unmatched. This CDR3 spans 16 amino acids. Germline lookup yields CDR1 SGHKS and CDR2 YYEKEE (reference sequence). The CDR3 sequence: CASSLPGQGLRGEQYF. CDR3 in DNA: TGTGCCAGCAGCTTACCGGGACAGGGGCTCCGGGGGGAGCAGTACTTC.

The chain has TRBV14 and TRBJ2-1, with 11 bases that match TRBD2. The V segment lost 4 bases and the J segment 1 base; nucleotides outside the gene matches: 3. Germline CDR1 is SGHDN and CDR2 is FVKESK. The CDR3 totals 16 residues. The CDR3, as DNA: TGTGCCAGCAGCCTAATAGCGGGGGGGTCCTACAATGAGCAGTTCTTC. Amino acids: CASSLIAGGSYNEQFF.

This clonotype was found many times. The chain uses TRBV7-2 and TRBJ2-1, with 7 bases matching TRBD1. Germline V gene data show CDR1 as SGHTA and CDR2 as FQGNSA. This CDR3 region has 14 residues. V lost 6 bases to trimming and J lost 4 bases; unmatched junction nucleotides: 6. CDR3 DNA: TGTGCCAGCAGTTACGAACAGGGGTACAATGAGCAGTTCTTC. Translation gives CASSYEQGYNEQFF. The complete variable domain, with remaining parts taken from reference TRBV7-2 and TRBJ2-1, reads GAGVSQSPSNKVTEKGKDVELRCDPISGHTALYWYRQSLGQGLEFLIYFQGNSAPDKSGLPSDRFSAERTGGSVSTLTIQRTQQEDSAVYLCASSYEQGYNEQFFGPGTRLTVL.

This clonotype was seen at least ten times. The chain carries TRBV6-1 and TRBJ2-1; 7 nucleotides line up with TRBD1. V trimming: 4 bases; J trimming: 9 bases; junction bases outside the gene matches: 9. The CDR3 covers 14 residues. Germline lookup yields CDR1 MNHNS and CDR2 SASEGT. CDR3 bases: TGTGCCAGCAGTGTGGAACAGGGGTGGGTTGAGCAGTTCTTC. As protein: CASSVEQGWVEQFF.

This clonotype came up many times. The V call is TRBV11-2, the J call TRBJ2-3; 9 nucleotides align to TRBD2. Germline-derived CDR1 and CDR2 are SGHAT and FQNNGV. The junction had 5 bases not matched to a gene; V was cut back by 6 bases and J by 4 bases. This CDR3 has 14 amino acids. In DNA, the CDR3 is TGTGCCAGCAGAAGCGGGGGGCGATCAGATACGCAGTATTTT. This translates into CASRSGGRSDTQYF.

This clonotype was seen a few times. The chain has TRBV15 and TRBJ1-6, with 9 bases identical to TRBD1. The length of the CDR3 is 16 residues. Germline V gene sequence: CDR1 LNHNV, CDR2 YYDKDF (reference sequence). Trimming cost V 4 bases and J 8 bases; bases outside gene matches: 9. CDR3 nucleotides: TGTGCCACCAGCACCCGCCGGGACAGGGATTATTCACCCCTCCACTTT. This gives the protein CATSTRRDRDYSPLHF.

The table lists this clonotype with many counts. J is TRBJ1-1 and V is TRBV27; 8 positions match TRBD1. Per the germline V gene, CDR1 is MNHEY and CDR2 is SMNVEV (reference sequence). This CDR3 spans 16 amino acids. Trimming cost V 2 bases and J 3 bases; bases outside gene matches: 8. CDR3 residues: CASSLSAGGGYTEAFF. CDR3 bases: TGTGCCAGCAGTTTAAGTGCAGGGGGCGGATACACTGAAGCTTTCTTT.

This clonotype was recorded at least ten times. This sequence joins TRBV28 and TRBJ2-1; D remains unclear. This CDR3 is built from 12 residues. Between the trimmed V and J ends, which lost 7 bases and 8 bases, there was a span of 12 bases. Looked up from germline, CDR1 is MDHEN and CDR2 is SYDVKM. CDR3 protein: CASTHGRHEQFF. In nucleotides, the CDR3 is TGTGCCAGCACCCATGGGCGGCATGAGCAGTTCTTC.

This clonotype has a count of ten or more. The chain carries TRBV7-2 and TRBJ1-3; D not certain. Per germline, CDR1 SGHTA and CDR2 FQGNSA. This CDR3 has 15 amino acids. Trimming removed 5 bases from V and 4 bases from J, with 15 bases in between. The CDR3 DNA sequence: TGTGCCAGCAGCCCGCTTAGGGTGCGAGGAAACACCATATATTTT. This encodes CASSPLRVRGNTIYF. The full variable domain, in which reference TRBV7-2 and TRBJ1-3 provide the parts outside the CDR3, is GAGVSQSPSNKVTEKGKDVELRCDPISGHTALYWYRQSLGQGLEFLIYFQGNSAPDKSGLPSDRFSAERTGGSVSTLTIQRTQQEDSAVYLCASSPLRVRGNTIYFGEGSWLTVV.

Many counts were recorded for this clonotype. This sequence joins TRBV3-1 and TRBJ1-6, with D tentatively TRBD1 (6 bases). Deletions cut 5 bases from V and 5 bases from J, with 16 bases between. This CDR3 has 16 amino acids. Per germline, CDR1 LGHDT and CDR2 YNNKEL (reference sequence). The CDR3 loop reads CASSAKGGKDNSPLHF. CDR3 bases: TGTGCCAGCAGCGCCAAGGGGGGTAAAGATAATTCACCCCTCCACTTT.

CDR3 nucleotide sequence: TGTGCCTGGAGTGTAGGGCCGACAGGAGGAAATGAAAAACTGTTTTTT. Translation gives CAWSVGPTGGNEKLFF. The chain combines TRBV30 with TRBJ1-4, with D possibly TRBD1 on 6 matching bases. V was shortened by 0 bases and J by 5 bases, with 16 bases between the two germline ends. Germline V lookup: CDR1 GTSNPN, CDR2 SVGIG (reference sequence). The CDR3 has 16 residues. Full variable domain (rest looked up from reference TRBV30 and TRBJ1-4): SQTIHQWPATLVQPVGSPLSLECTVEGTSNPNLYWYRQAAGRGLQLLFYSVGIGQISSEVPQNLSASRPQDRQFILSSKKLLLSDSGFYLCAWSVGPTGGNEKLFFGSGTQLSVL.

The chain combines TRBV5-1 with TRBJ2-5; TRBD2 matches 8 bases. The CDR3 runs to 15 residues. CDR1 is SGHRS, CDR2 YFSETQ, per germline. The V and J ends lost 5 bases and 5 bases, in that order; junction bases with no gene match: 11. The CDR3 region is CASRGSGSGWETQYF. The DNA of the CDR3 is TGCGCCAGCAGGGGGAGCGGGAGCGGTTGGGAGACCCAGTACTTC.

This clonotype has at least ten counts. This chain uses TRBV3-1 with TRBJ2-5, with D uncertain. With 4 bases removed from V and 1 base from J, the gap between germline ends came to 10 bases. CDR3 length: 14 residues. CDR1 and CDR2 from the germline V gene are LGHDT and YNNKEL (reference sequence). CDR3 region: CASSLRTTQETQYF. The CDR3 DNA sequence: TGTGCCAGCAGCCTCCGGACCACCCAAGAGACCCAGTACTTC.

Many counts were recorded for this clonotype. This rearrangement joins TRBV30 to TRBJ2-7; possible D gene TRBD2, 6 bases. The germline V gene has CDR1 GTSNPN and CDR2 SVGIG (reference sequence). The CDR3 runs 16 residues. V lost 2 bases to trimming and J lost 1 base, with 18 bases between them. CDR3 sequence reads: CAWSFFPSGSSYEQYF. The CDR3 region has the DNA TGTGCCTGGAGTTTTTTTCCCTCCGGGAGTTCCTACGAGCAGTACTTC.